This T cell receptor (beta chain) emerged from a study of blood T cell repertoires in COVID-19. At the level of the study: Both acute and convalescent COVID-19 samples were obtained from the United States, Italy and Spain. Sources were T cells, B-cell-depleted T cells, or PBMCs; the material itself was cDNA or gDNA.

This clone was seen just once. Per the germline V gene, CDR1 is SGHVS and CDR2 is FQNEAQ. This CDR3 region has 16 residues. Trimming pared 3 bases from V and 2 bases from J, leaving 16 bases between. Under the authors' procedure: Estimation of nucleated cell counts relied on the amplification of reference gene primers. The assay was immunoSEQ multiplex PCR, and TCRdb's table has in-frame clones only and misses some. V and J calls and clone size are given by that table; D and trimming were obtained from the DNA. This table holds some 250,000 clones, roughly 86% found once. The sample taken for sequencing was peripheral blood. The chain employs TRBV7-8 and TRBJ1-2; D is possibly TRBD1 (6 bases). The receptor was isolated from a woman aged 25 to 39 who had recovered from COVID-19. The DNA of the CDR3 is TGTGCCAGCAGCTTGCTGGTTCGGGGGGCGAACTATGGCTACACCTTC. This codes for CASSLLVRGANYGYTF.